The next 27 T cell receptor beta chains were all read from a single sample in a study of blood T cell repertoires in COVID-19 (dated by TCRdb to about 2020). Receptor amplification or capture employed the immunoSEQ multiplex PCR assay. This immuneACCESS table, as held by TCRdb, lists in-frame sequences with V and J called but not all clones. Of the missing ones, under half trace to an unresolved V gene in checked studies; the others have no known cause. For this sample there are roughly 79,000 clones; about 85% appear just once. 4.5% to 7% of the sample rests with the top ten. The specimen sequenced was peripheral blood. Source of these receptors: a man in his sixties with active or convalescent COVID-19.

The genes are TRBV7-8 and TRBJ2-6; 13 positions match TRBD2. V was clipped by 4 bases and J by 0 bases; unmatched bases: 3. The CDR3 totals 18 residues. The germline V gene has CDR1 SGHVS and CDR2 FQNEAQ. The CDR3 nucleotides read TGTGCCAGCAGCTGGGGACTAGCGGGACCCTCTGGGGCCAACGTCCTGACTTTC. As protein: CASSWGLAGPSGANVLTF.

CDR3 in DNA: TGTGCCAGCAGCCATAAAGGGGTGTCCTACGAGCAGTACTTC. It translates to CASSHKGVSYEQYF. V and J are TRBV13 and TRBJ2-7; perhaps TRBD1 as D (5 bases). The V end was cut by 5 bases, the J end by 1 base, with 12 bases between. The germline V gene encodes CDR1 PRHDT and CDR2 FYEKMQ (reference sequence). CDR3 length: 14 amino acids.

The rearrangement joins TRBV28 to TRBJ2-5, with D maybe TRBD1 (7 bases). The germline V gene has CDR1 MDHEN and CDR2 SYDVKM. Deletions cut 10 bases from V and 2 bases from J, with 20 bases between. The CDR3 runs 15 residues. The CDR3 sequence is CATEGATRGQETQYF. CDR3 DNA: TGTGCCACCGAGGGGGCCACACGGGGGCAAGAGACCCAGTACTTC.

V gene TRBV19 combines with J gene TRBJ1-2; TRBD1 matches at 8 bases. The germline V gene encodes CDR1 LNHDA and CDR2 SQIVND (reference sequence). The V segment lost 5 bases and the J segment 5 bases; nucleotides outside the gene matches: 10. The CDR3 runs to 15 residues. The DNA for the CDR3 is TGTGCCAGTAGTTTGACAGGGGTCAAAGGGTATGGCTACACCTTC. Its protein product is CASSLTGVKGYGYTF.

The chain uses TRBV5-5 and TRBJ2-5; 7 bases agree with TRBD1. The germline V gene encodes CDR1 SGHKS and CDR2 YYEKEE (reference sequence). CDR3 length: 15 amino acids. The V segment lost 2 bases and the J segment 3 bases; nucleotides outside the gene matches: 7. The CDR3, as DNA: TGTGCCAGCAGCTTATCGGGACAGATTAAAGAGACCCAGTACTTC. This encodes CASSLSGQIKETQYF.

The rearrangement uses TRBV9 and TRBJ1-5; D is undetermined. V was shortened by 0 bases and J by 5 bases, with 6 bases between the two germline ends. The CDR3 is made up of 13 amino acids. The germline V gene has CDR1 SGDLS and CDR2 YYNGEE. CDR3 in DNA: TGTGCCAGCAGCGTAGGTTCCGATCAGCCCCAGCATTTT. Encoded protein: CASSVGSDQPQHF.

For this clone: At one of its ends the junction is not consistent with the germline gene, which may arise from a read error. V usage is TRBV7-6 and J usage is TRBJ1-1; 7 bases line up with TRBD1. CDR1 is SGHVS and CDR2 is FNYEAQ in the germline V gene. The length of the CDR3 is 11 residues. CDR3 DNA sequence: TGTGCCAGCAGCTCGGACAGGAGTGGGGTCTTT. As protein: CASSSDRSGVF.

The CDR3 nucleotides are TGTGCCAGCAGATCGTGGGGGGGAGGCTATGGCTACACCTTC. Amino acids: CASRSWGGGYGYTF. The chain recombines TRBV27 with TRBJ1-2, with D maybe TRBD1 (5 bases). V was trimmed by 6 bases and J by 4 bases, leaving 15 bases between them. The germline gives CDR1 MNHEY, CDR2 SMNVEV (reference sequence). This CDR3 region has 14 residues.

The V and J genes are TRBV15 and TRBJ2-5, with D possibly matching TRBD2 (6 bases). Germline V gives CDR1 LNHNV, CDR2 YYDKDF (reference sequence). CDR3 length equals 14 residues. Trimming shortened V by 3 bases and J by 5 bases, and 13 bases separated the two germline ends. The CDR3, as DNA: TGTGCCACCAGCAGTCCCTCTGGGAGGGAGACCCAGTACTTC. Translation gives CATSSPSGRETQYF.

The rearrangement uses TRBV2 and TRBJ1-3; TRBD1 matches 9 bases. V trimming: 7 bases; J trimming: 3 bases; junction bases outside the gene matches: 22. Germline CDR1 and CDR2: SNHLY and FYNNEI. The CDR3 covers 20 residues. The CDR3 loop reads CASTLNAGQGSGGSGNTIYF. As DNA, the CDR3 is TGTGCCAGCACCTTAAATGCAGGACAGGGGTCCGGGGGTAGTGGAAACACCATATATTTT.

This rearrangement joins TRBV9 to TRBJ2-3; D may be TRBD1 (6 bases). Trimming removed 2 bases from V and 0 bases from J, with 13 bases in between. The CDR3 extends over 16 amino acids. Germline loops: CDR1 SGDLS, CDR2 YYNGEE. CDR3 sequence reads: CASSVLSTGSTDTQYF. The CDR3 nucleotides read TGTGCCAGCAGCGTCCTATCGACAGGTAGCACAGATACGCAGTATTTT. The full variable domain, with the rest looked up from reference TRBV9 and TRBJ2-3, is DSGVTQTPKHLITATGQRVTLRCSPRSGDLSVYWYQQSLDQGLQFLIQYYNGEERAKGNILERFSAQQFPDLHSELNLSSLELGDSALYFCASSVLSTGSTDTQYFGPGTRLTVL.

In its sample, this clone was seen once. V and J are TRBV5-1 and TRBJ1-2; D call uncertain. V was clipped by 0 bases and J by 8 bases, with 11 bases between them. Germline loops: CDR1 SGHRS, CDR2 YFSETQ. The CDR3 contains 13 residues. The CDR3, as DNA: TGCGCCAGCAGCTTGGAGCCAGCGGGGGGCTACACCTTC. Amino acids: CASSLEPAGGYTF. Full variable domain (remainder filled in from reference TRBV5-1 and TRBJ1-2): KAGVTQTPRYLIKTRGQQVTLSCSPISGHRSVSWYQQTPGQGLQFLFEYFSETQRNKGNFPGRFSGRQFSNSRSEMNVSTLELGDSALYLCASSLEPAGGYTFGSGTRLTVV.

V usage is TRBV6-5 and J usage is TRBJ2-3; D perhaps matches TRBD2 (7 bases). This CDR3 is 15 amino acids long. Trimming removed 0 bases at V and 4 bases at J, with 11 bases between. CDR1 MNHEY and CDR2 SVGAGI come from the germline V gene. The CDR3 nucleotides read TGTGCCAGCAGTTACTCGGGGGGGCCCCCAGATACGCAGTATTTT. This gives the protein CASSYSGGPPDTQYF.

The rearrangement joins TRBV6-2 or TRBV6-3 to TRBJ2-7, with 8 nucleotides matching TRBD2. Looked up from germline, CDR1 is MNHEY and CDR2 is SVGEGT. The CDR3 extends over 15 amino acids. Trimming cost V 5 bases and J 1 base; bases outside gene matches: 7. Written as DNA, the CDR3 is TGTGCCAGCAGTCCGCGGGGGGCCACATCCTACGAGCAGTACTTC. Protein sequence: CASSPRGATSYEQYF.

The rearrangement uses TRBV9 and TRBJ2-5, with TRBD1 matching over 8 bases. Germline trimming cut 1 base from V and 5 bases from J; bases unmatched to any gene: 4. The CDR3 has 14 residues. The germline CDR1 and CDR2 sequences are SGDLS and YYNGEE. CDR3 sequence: CASSVQGAGETQYF. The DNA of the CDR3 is TGTGCCAGCAGCGTACAGGGGGCGGGTGAGACCCAGTACTTC.

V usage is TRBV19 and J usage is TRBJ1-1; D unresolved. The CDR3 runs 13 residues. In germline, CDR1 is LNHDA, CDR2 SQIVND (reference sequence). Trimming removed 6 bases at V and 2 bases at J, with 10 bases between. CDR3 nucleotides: TGTGCCAGTAGCGAGGTTTCAAACACTGAAGCTTTCTTT. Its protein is CASSEVSNTEAFF.

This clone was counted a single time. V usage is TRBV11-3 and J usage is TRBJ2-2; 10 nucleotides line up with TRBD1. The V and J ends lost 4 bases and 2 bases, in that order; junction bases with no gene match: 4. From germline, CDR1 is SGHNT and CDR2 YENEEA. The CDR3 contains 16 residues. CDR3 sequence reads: CASSSGQGSNTGELFF. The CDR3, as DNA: TGTGCCAGCAGCTCGGGACAGGGGTCAAACACCGGGGAGCTGTTTTTT. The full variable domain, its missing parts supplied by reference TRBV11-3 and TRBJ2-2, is EAGVVQSPRYKIIEKKQPVAFWCNPISGHNTLYWYLQNLGQGPELLIRYENEEAVDDSQLPKDRFSAERLKGVDSTLKIQPAELGDSAVYLCASSSGQGSNTGELFFGEGSRLTVL.

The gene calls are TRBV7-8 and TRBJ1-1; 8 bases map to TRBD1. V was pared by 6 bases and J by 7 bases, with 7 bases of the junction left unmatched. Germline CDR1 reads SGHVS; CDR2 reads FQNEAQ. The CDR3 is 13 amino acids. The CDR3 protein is CASSLQGGSEAFF. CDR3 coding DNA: TGTGCCAGCAGTCTACAGGGGGGCAGTGAAGCTTTCTTT. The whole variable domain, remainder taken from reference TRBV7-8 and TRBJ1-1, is GAGVSQSPRYKVAKRGQDVALRCDPISGHVSLFWYQQALGQGPEFLTYFQNEAQLDKSGLPSDRFFAERPEGSVSTLKIQRTQQEDSAVYLCASSLQGGSEAFFGQGTRLTVV.

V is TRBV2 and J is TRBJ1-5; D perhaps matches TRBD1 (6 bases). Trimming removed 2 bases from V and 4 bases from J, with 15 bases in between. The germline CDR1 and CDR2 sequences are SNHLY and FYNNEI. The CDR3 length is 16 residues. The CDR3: CASSESSGAHNQPQHF. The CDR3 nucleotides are TGTGCCAGCAGTGAATCATCAGGGGCACATAATCAGCCCCAGCATTTT.

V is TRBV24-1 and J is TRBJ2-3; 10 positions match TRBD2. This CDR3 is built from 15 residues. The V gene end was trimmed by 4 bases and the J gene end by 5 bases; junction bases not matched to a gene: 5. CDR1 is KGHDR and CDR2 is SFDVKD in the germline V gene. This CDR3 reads CATSDKAGGVDTQYF. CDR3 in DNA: TGTGCCACCAGTGACAAAGCGGGGGGGGTAGATACGCAGTATTTT.

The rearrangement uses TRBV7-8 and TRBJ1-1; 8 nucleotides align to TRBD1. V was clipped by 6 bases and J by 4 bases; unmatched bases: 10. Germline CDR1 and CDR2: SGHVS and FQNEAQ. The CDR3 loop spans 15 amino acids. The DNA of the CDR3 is TGTGCCAGCAGGAAATCAGGACAGGGTGCCACTGAAGCTTTCTTT. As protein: CASRKSGQGATEAFF. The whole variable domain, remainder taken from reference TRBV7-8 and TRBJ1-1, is GAGVSQSPRYKVAKRGQDVALRCDPISGHVSLFWYQQALGQGPEFLTYFQNEAQLDKSGLPSDRFFAERPEGSVSTLKIQRTQQEDSAVYLCASRKSGQGATEAFFGQGTRLTVV.

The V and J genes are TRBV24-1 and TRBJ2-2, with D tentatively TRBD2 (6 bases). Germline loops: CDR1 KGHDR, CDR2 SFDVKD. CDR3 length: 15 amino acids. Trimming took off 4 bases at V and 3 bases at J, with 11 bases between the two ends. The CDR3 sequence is CATSDRDSHTGELFF. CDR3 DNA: TGTGCCACCAGTGACCGGGACTCACACACCGGGGAGCTGTTTTTT.

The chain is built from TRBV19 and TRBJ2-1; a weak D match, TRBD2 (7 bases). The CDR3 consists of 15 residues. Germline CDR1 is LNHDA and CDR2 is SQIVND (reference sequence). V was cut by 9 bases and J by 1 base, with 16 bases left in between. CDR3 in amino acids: CASTSEGGSYNEQFF. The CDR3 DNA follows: TGTGCCAGCACCTCCGAGGGGGGGTCCTACAATGAGCAGTTCTTC.

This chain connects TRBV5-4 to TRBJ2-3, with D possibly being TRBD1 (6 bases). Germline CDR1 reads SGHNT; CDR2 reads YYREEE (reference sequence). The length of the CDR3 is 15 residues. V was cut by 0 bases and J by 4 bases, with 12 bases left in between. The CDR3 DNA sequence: TGTGCCAGCAGCTTGGCAGGGGATCTGGCAGATACGCAGTATTTT. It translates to CASSLAGDLADTQYF.

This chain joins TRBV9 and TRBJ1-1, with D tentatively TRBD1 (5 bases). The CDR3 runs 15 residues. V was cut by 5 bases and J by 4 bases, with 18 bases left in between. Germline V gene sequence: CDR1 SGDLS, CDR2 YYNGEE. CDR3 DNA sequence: TGTGCCAGCAGGCCGAACGGGCAGGGTAGCACTGAAGCTTTCTTT. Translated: CASRPNGQGSTEAFF.

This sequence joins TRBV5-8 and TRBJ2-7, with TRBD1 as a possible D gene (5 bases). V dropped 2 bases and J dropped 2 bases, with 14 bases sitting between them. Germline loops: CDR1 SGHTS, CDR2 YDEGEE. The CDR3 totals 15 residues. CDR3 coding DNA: TGTGCCAGCAGCTTAGGGCAGGGATTGACCTACGAGCAGTACTTC. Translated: CASSLGQGLTYEQYF.

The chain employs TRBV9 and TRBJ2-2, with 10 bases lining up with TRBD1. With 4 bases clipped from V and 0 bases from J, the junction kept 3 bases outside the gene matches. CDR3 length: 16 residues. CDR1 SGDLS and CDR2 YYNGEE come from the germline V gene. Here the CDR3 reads CASSPGTGANTGELFF. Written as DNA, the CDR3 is TGTGCCAGCAGCCCGGGGACAGGGGCGAACACCGGGGAGCTGTTTTTT.